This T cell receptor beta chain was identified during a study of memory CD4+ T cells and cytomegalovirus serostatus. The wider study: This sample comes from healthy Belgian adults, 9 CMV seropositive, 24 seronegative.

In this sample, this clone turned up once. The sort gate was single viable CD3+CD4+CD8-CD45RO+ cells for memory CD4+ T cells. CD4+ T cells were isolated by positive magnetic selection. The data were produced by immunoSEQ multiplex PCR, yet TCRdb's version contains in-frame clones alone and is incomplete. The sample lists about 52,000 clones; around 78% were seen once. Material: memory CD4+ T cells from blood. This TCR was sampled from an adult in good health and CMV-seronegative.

CDR3 in amino acids: CASSVVPGLAGGELFF. Written as DNA, the CDR3 is TGTGCCAGCAGCGTAGTTCCCGGACTAGCGGGCGGGGAGCTGTTTTTT. The J gene is TRBJ2-2, the V gene TRBV9; TRBD2 agrees at 11 bases. Germline V CDR1 and CDR2: SGDLS, YYNGEE. The CDR3 has 16 residues. V trimming: 0 bases; J trimming: 7 bases; junction bases outside the gene matches: 5.